This TCR beta chain was retrieved from a study of post-analysis software for immune sequencing data. Per germline, CDR1 DFQATT and CDR2 SNEGSKA (reference sequence). With 5 bases removed from V and 1 base from J, the gap between germline ends came to 10 bases. CDR3 length: 13 residues. As for this clonotype: Its antigen is not identified.

Broader study findings: Relative to controls, patients had 5 or 6 TRBV segments at higher frequency, with TRBV5-6, TRBV5-1 and TRBV20-1 among these.

TCR beta cDNA libraries included unique molecular identifiers. Each CDR3 protein gets one entry after TCRdb re-called the PCR reads with MiXCR. The data contain 750,000 to 950,000 distinct CDR3 sequences, 53% of them seen just once; the ten biggest clones take up 4.6%. This sequence joins TRBV20-1 and TRBJ2-3, with D unresolved. The sample was blood. The sequence derives from a girl aged 5 to 17 with multiple sclerosis. The CDR3 here is CSAPLVGTDTQYF. CDR3 DNA sequence: TGCAGTGCTCCTTTGGTTGGCACAGATACGCAGTATTTT.